Following are 10 T cell receptor beta chains from one sample sequenced in a study of shared clonotypes between healthy human individuals. Some clones are missing from TCRdb's copy, which holds only in-frame ones; the method was immunoSEQ multiplex PCR. Counted here are 490,000 or so clones, 76% occurring once; the ten biggest clones make up over 10%. Sequenced sample: PBMCs. All receptors derive from a woman aged 40 to 50 in good health. Some clones in this sample may be carry-over from other donors' samples.

CDR3 residues: CASSPQAGGQGETQYF. CDR3 nucleotides: TGTGCCAGCAGCCCACAGGCTGGTGGACAGGGGGAGACCCAGTACTTC. The V gene is TRBV11-2, the J gene TRBJ2-5; TRBD1 aligns across 9 bases. Germline CDR1 reads SGHAT; CDR2 reads FQNNGV. V lost 5 bases, J lost 5 bases, and 12 bases stayed unmatched. CDR3 size: 16 residues.

Turning to this clone: A junction boundary mismatches the germline segment, possibly from a read error. This chain joins TRBV5-1 and TRBJ2-7; 10 nucleotides match TRBD1. The CDR3 sequence is 13 residues long. Germline CDR1 and CDR2: SGHRS and YFSETQ. CDR3 sequence: CASGLGQGIEQYF. The CDR3 bases are TGCGCCAGCGGCTTGGGACAGGGGATCGAGCAGTACTTC.

This chain connects TRBV27 to TRBJ1-1; D is unclear. Germline CDR1 MNHEY, CDR2 SMNVEV (reference sequence). This CDR3 contains 13 residues. V dropped 8 bases and J dropped 4 bases, with 14 bases sitting between them. CDR3 region: CASRFFGSTEAFF. The CDR3 nucleotides are TGTGCCAGCCGCTTCTTCGGAAGCACTGAAGCTTTCTTT.

The V and J genes are TRBV28 and TRBJ2-2; D uncertain. The CDR3 spans 13 residues. CDR1 and CDR2 from the germline V gene are MDHEN and SYDVKM. V gave up 8 bases and J gave up 0 bases, with 7 bases separating them. CDR3 sequence reads: CASHGANTGELFF. DNA of the CDR3: TGTGCCAGCCACGGAGCGAACACCGGGGAGCTGTTTTTT.

The chain carries TRBV6-6 and TRBJ2-2; D may be TRBD2 (5 bases). Germline assignment: CDR1 MNHNY and CDR2 SVGAGI (reference sequence). The CDR3 sequence is 14 residues long. The V gene lost 6 bases and the J gene lost 6 bases, with 14 bases spanning the gap. The CDR3 coding sequence is TGTGCCAGCAGAGAACTAATCGGGGCCGGGGAGCTGTTTTTT. Protein sequence: CASRELIGAGELFF.

The chain links TRBV4-3 to TRBJ2-7, with D hard to call. Trimming took 0 bases from V and 3 from J, leaving 15 bases between them. The germline CDR1 and CDR2 sequences are LGHNA and YSLEER. This CDR3 is built from 16 residues. CDR3 loop: CASSQEAARYGYEQYF. In nucleotides, the CDR3 is TGCGCCAGCAGCCAAGAGGCGGCTAGGTACGGCTACGAGCAGTACTTC.

The chain recombines TRBV7-2 with TRBJ2-7; 13 bases match TRBD2. In germline, CDR1 is SGHTA, CDR2 FQGNSA. The CDR3 is 15 amino acids. V lost 3 bases, J lost 3 bases, and 2 bases stayed unmatched. CDR3: CASSLGLAGNYEQYF. For the CDR3, the DNA is TGTGCCAGCAGCTTGGGACTAGCGGGGAACTACGAGCAGTACTTC.

V gene TRBV7-9 combines with J gene TRBJ1-4; 8 bases line up with TRBD1. The J segment lost 10 bases and the V segment lost 5 bases, leaving 3 bases of the junction unmatched. The CDR3 has 12 amino acids. Germline V CDR1 and CDR2: SEHNR, FQNEAQ (reference sequence). The CDR3, as DNA: TGTGCCAGCAGCCGCGGACAGGGAAAACTGTTTTTT. It yields the protein CASSRGQGKLFF.

V and J are TRBV5-1 and TRBJ1-2; D is undetermined. Trimming shortened V by 2 bases and J by 4 bases, and 15 bases separated the two germline ends. CDR1 and CDR2 from the germline V gene are SGHRS and YFSETQ. The CDR3 sequence is 15 residues long. The CDR3 DNA sequence: TGCGCCAGCAGCTTAGGCCCGGTTACTGTCTATGGCTACACCTTC. This encodes CASSLGPVTVYGYTF. Supplemented by reference TRBV5-1 and TRBJ1-2, the full variable domain reads KAGVTQTPRYLIKTRGQQVTLSCSPISGHRSVSWYQQTPGQGLQFLFEYFSETQRNKGNFPGRFSGRQFSNSRSEMNVSTLELGDSALYLCASSLGPVTVYGYTFGSGTRLTVV.

The CDR3 DNA follows: TGTGCCAGCCGGGTCACAGGGTTGTTCTATGGCTACACCTTC. Protein sequence: CASRVTGLFYGYTF. The chain is built from TRBV28 and TRBJ1-2; D is perhaps TRBD1 (6 bases). The V end lost 8 bases, the J end lost 4 bases, and 17 bases lay between the germline ends. Germline V gene lookup returns CDR1 MDHEN and CDR2 SYDVKM. This CDR3 is built from 14 residues.